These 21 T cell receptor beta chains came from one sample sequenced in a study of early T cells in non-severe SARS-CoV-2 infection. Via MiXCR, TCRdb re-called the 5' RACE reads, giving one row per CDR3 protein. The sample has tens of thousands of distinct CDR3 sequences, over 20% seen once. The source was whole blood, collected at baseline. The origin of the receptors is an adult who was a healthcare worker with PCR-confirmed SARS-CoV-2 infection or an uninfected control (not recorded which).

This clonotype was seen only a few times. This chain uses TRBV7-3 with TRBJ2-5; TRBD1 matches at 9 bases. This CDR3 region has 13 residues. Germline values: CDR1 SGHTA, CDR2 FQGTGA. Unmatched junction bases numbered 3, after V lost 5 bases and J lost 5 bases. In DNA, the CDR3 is TGTGCCAGCAGCCGAGGACAGGGGGAGACCCAGTACTTC. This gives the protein CASSRGQGETQYF.

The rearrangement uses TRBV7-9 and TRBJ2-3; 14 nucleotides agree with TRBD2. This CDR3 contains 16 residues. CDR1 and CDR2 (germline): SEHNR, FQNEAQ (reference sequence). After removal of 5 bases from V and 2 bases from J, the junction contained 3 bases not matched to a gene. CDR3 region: CASSRTSGGTTDTQYF. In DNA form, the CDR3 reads TGTGCCAGCAGCAGGACTAGCGGGGGGACCACAGATACGCAGTATTTT.

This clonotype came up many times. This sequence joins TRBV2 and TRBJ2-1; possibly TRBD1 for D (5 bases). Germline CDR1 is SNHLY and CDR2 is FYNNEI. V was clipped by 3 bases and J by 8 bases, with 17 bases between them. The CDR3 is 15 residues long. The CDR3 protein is CASSDAYRSPDEQFF. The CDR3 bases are TGTGCCAGCAGTGACGCTTACAGGTCTCCGGATGAGCAGTTCTTC. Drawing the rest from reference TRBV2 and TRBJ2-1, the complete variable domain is EPEVTQTPSHQVTQMGQEVILRCVPISNHLYFYWYRQILGQKVEFLVSFYNNEISEKSEIFDDQFSVERPDGSNFTLKIRSTKLEDSAMYFCASSDAYRSPDEQFFGPGTRLTVL.

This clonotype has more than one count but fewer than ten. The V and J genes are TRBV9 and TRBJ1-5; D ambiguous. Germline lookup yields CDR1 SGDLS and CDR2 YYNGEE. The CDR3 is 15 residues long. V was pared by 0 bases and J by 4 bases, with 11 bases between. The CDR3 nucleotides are TGTGCCAGCAGCGTAGGACCGGAAGGGAATCAGCCCCAGCATTTT. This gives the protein CASSVGPEGNQPQHF.

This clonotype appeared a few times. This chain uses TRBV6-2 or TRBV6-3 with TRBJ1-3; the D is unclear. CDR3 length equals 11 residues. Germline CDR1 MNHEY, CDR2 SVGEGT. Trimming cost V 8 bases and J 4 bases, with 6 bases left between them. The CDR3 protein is CASREGNTIYF. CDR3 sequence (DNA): TGTGCCAGCCGGGAGGGAAACACCATATATTTT.

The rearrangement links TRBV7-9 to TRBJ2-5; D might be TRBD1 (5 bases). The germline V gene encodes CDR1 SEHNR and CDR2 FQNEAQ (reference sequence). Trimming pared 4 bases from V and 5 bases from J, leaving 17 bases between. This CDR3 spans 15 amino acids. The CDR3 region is CASSSAQVGGETQYF. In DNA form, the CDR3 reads TGTGCCAGCAGCTCCGCACAGGTGGGCGGCGAGACCCAGTACTTC. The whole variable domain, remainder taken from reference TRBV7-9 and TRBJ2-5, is DTGVSQNPRHKITKRGQNVTFRCDPISEHNRLYWYRQTLGQGPEFLTYFQNEAQLEKSRLLSDRFSAERPKGSFSTLEIQRTEQGDSAMYLCASSSAQVGGETQYFGPGTRLLVL.

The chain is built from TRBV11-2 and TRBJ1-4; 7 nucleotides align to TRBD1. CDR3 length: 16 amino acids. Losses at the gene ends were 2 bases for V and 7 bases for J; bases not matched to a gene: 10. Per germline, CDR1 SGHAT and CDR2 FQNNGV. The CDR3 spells CASSLKDRARGEKLFF. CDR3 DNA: TGTGCCAGCAGCTTAAAAGACAGGGCGAGGGGTGAAAAACTGTTTTTT.

The CDR3 DNA follows: TGTGCCTGGAGTAGGGGGATCACTGAAGCTTTCTTT. It encodes CAWSRGITEAFF. The genes are TRBV30 and TRBJ1-1; maybe TRBD1 (6 bases). The CDR3 covers 12 residues. Trimming took 2 bases from V and 4 from J, leaving 8 bases between them. The V gene's germline CDR1 is GTSNPN and CDR2 SVGIG (reference sequence).

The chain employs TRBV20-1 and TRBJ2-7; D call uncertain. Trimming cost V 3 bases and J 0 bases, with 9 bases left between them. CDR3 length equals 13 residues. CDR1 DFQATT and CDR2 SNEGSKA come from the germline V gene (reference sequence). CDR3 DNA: TGCAGTGCTAGGACTCTTAGCTCCTACGAGCAGTACTTC. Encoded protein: CSARTLSSYEQYF.

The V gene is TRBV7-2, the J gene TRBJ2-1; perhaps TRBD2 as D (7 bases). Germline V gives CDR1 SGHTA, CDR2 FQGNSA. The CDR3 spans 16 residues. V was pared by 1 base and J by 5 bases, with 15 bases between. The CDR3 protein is CASSLDLGGGDNEQFF. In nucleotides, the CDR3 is TGTGCCAGCAGCTTAGATCTAGGGGGAGGGGACAATGAGCAGTTCTTC.

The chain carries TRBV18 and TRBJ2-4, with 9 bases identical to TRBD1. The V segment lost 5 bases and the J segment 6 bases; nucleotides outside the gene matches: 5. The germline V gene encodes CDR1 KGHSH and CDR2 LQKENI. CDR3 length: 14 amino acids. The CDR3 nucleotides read TGTGCCAGCTCAACCGGACAGGGGACAAACATTCAGTACTTC. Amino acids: CASSTGQGTNIQYF.

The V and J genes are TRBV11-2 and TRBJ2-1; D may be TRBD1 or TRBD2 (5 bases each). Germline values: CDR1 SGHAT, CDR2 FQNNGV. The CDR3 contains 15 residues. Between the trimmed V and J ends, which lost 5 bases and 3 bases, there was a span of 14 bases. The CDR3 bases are TGTGCCAGCAGCGCCTGGGGGACCAACTACAATGAGCAGTTCTTC. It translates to CASSAWGTNYNEQFF.

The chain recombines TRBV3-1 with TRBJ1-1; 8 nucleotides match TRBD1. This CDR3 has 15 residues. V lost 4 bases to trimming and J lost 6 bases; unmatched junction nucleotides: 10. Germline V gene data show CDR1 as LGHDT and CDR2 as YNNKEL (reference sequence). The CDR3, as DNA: TGTGCCAGCAGCCTTGGACAGGGCTATCCGGCTGAAGCTTTCTTT. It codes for CASSLGQGYPAEAFF.

The CDR3 spells CASSESGRNEQFF. The CDR3 coding sequence is TGCGCCAGCAGTGAATCGGGCCGGAATGAGCAGTTCTTC. The chain combines TRBV10-1 with TRBJ2-1; no clear D gene. The CDR3 is 13 amino acids. Germline V gene sequence: CDR1 WNHNN, CDR2 SYGVQD (reference sequence). The V end was cut by 3 bases, the J end by 7 bases, with 10 bases between.

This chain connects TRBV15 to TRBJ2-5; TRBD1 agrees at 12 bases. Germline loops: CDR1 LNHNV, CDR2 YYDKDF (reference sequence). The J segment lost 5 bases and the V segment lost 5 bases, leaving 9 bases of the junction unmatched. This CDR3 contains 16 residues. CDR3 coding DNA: TGTGCCACCAGCTCCGGGACAGGGGGCGCCCGGGAGACCCAGTACTTC. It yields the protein CATSSGTGGARETQYF.

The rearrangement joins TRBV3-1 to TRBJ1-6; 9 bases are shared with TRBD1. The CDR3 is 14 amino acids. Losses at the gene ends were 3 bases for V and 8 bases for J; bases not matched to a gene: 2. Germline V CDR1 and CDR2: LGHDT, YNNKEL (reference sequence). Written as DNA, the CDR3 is TGTGCCAGCAGCCAGGGACAGGGATATTCACCCCTCCACTTT. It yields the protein CASSQGQGYSPLHF. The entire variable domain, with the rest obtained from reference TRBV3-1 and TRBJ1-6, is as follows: DTAVSQTPKYLVTQMGNDKSIKCEQNLGHDTMYWYKQDSKKFLKIMFSYNNKELIINETVPNRFSPKSPDKAHLNLHINSLELGDSAVYFCASSQGQGYSPLHFGNGTRLTVT.

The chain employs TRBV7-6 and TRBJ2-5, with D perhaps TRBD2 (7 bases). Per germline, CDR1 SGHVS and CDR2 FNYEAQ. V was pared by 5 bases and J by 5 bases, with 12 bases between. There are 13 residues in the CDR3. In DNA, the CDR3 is TGTGCCAGCAGCACTGGGGGGGCTGAGACCCAGTACTTC. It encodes CASSTGGAETQYF.

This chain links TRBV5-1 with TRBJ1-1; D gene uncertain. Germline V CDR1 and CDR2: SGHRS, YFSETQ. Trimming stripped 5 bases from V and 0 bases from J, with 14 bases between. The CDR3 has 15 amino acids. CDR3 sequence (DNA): TGCGCCAGCAGTTTTAATCCGGGAGTGAACACTGAAGCTTTCTTT. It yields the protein CASSFNPGVNTEAFF.

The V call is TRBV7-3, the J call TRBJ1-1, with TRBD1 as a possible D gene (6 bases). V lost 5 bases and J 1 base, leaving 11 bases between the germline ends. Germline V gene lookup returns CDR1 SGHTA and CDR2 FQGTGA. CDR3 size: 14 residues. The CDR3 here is CASSRGTSNTEAFF. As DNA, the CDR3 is TGTGCCAGCAGCCGCGGGACATCGAACACTGAAGCTTTCTTT.

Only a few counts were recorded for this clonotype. DNA for the CDR3: TGTGCCAGCAGCCAAGCGGGTCGCGAGCAGTACTTC. Its protein product is CASSQAGREQYF. The genes are TRBV3-1 and TRBJ2-7; D ambiguous. Trimming removed 1 base from V and 6 bases from J, with 7 bases in between. CDR1 is LGHDT, CDR2 YNNKEL, per germline (reference sequence). This CDR3 has 12 residues.

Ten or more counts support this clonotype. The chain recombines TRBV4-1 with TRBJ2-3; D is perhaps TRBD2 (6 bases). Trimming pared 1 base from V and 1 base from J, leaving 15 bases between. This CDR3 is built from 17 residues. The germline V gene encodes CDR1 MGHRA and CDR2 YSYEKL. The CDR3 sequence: CASSQGTGRQRTDTQYF. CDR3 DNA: TGCGCCAGCAGCCAAGGGACCGGGAGACAACGCACAGATACGCAGTATTTT.